This TCR beta chain was identified in a study of PD-1 blockade in classical Hodgkin lymphoma. The table came from immunoSEQ multiplex PCR; TCRdb's copy has only in-frame clones and leaves some out. The sample lists some 34,000 clones; around 89% were seen once. Regarding time point: newly diagnosed, previously untreated cHL patient sample. Thawed PBMCs underwent magnetic negative selection to yield purified CD4+ T cells. PBMCs representing newly diagnosed, untreated classical Hodgkin lymphoma functioned as the comparison. Regarding the study as a whole: Relapsed/refractory patients reportedly had the lowest baseline TCR diversity, below newly diagnosed patients, who were below healthy donors. Repertoires differed for reasons still undefined, possibly disease activity or prior therapy.

Concerning this clone itself: The target antigen is unknown.

The CDR3 contains 15 residues. The germline V gene has CDR1 WNHNN and CDR2 SYGVQD (reference sequence). V was shortened by 0 bases and J by 2 bases, with 10 bases between the two germline ends. This TCR was recovered from a human donor with classical Hodgkin lymphoma. The V call is TRBV10-1, the J call TRBJ2-5; D is uncertain. The sample consisted of CD4+ T cells from blood. The DNA for the CDR3 is TGCGCCAGCAGTGAGTCCGGGCAGATGCAAGAGACCCAGTACTTC. As protein: CASSESGQMQETQYF.